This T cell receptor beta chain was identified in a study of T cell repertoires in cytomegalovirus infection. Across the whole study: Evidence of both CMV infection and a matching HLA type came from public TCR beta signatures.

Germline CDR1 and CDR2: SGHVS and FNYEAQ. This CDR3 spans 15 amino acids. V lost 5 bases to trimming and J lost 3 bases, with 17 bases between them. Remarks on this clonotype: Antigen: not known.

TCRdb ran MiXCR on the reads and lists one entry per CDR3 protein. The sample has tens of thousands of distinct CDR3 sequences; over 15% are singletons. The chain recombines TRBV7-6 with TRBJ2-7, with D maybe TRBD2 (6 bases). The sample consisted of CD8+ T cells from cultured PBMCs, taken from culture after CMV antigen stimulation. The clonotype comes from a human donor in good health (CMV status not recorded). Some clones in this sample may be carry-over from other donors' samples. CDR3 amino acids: CASSPQSGLIYEQYF. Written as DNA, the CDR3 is TGTGCCAGCAGCCCCCAGTCGGGACTCATCTACGAGCAGTACTTC.